These 21 T cell receptor beta chains were sequenced from one sample in a study of cytomegalovirus exposure and HLA in healthy donors. The PCR had 60 Vbeta and 13 Jbeta primers. Repertoires were generated with immunoSEQ multiplex PCR, while TCRdb's copy carries only in-frame clones and drops some. Recorded for this sample: under 100,000 clones. The sample consisted of PBMCs. The receptors come from a man aged 25-45 years in good health and CMV-seronegative.

The genes are TRBV27 and TRBJ2-5; the D is unclear. V was trimmed by 4 bases and J by 1 base, leaving 10 bases between them. The germline CDR1 and CDR2 sequences are MNHEY and SMNVEV (reference sequence). CDR3 length: 14 amino acids. The CDR3 sequence: CASSSPGLQETQYF. As DNA, the CDR3 is TGTGCCAGCAGTTCTCCAGGCCTCCAAGAGACCCAGTACTTC.

The chain has TRBV5-1 and TRBJ2-7; D is possibly TRBD2 (6 bases). This CDR3 is built from 14 residues. Germline CDR1 reads SGHRS; CDR2 reads YFSETQ. V was clipped by 2 bases and J by 4 bases, with 13 bases between them. The CDR3 sequence is CASSFAGFEYEQYF. The CDR3, as DNA: TGCGCCAGCAGCTTTGCGGGGTTTGAGTACGAGCAGTACTTC. The full variable domain, in which reference TRBV5-1 and TRBJ2-7 provide the parts outside the CDR3, is KAGVTQTPRYLIKTRGQQVTLSCSPISGHRSVSWYQQTPGQGLQFLFEYFSETQRNKGNFPGRFSGRQFSNSRSEMNVSTLELGDSALYLCASSFAGFEYEQYFGPGTRLTVT.

The rearrangement uses TRBV2 and TRBJ2-2; the D gene is possibly TRBD1 (6 bases). The V gene's germline CDR1 is SNHLY and CDR2 FYNNEI. V was cut by 7 bases and J by 8 bases, with 11 bases left in between. The CDR3 covers 12 residues. This CDR3 reads CASTSGTGELFF. CDR3 bases: TGTGCCAGCACCTCCGGGACAGGGGAGCTGTTTTTT.

The chain is built from TRBV18 and TRBJ1-2, with 9 bases that match TRBD1. V was clipped by 3 bases and J by 8 bases; unmatched bases: 19. The CDR3 consists of 18 residues. Germline V lookup: CDR1 KGHSH, CDR2 LQKENI. The CDR3 loop is CASSPSPANLQGARGYTF. CDR3 sequence (DNA): TGTGCCAGCTCACCGTCCCCTGCGAACTTACAGGGGGCGAGAGGCTACACCTTC. The full variable domain, rest sourced from reference TRBV18 and TRBJ1-2, is NAGVMQNPRHLVRRRGQEARLRCSPMKGHSHVYWYRQLPEEGLKFMVYLQKENIIDESGMPKERFSAEFPKEGPSILRIQQVVRGDSAAYFCASSPSPANLQGARGYTFGSGTRLTVV.

V gene TRBV7-9 combines with J gene TRBJ1-1; D is possibly TRBD1 (5 bases). This CDR3 region has 19 residues. V gave up 5 bases and J gave up 0 bases, with 25 bases separating them. CDR1 and CDR2 (germline): SEHNR, FQNEAQ (reference sequence). The CDR3 reads CASSHRRTGGTKMNTEAFF. The CDR3 coding sequence is TGTGCCAGCAGCCACAGGAGGACGGGGGGGACGAAAATGAACACTGAAGCTTTCTTT.

The gene calls are TRBV11-3 and TRBJ2-5; D ambiguous. Looked up from germline, CDR1 is SGHNT and CDR2 is YENEEA. CDR3 length equals 12 residues. V was trimmed by 5 bases and J by 1 base, leaving 5 bases between them. CDR3 region: CASSVIQETQYF. Written as DNA, the CDR3 is TGTGCCAGCAGCGTAATCCAAGAGACCCAGTACTTC.

The V gene is TRBV29-1, the J gene TRBJ2-1; TRBD2 is a possible D gene (6 bases). The CDR3 consists of 11 residues. Germline CDR1 is SQVTM and CDR2 is ANQGSEA. Trimming took 5 bases from V and 8 from J, leaving 10 bases between them. DNA for the CDR3: TGCAGCGTTAAGCGGGCGGATGAGCAGTTCTTC. This codes for CSVKRADEQFF.

This chain joins TRBV12-5 and TRBJ2-7, with D hard to call. This CDR3 is built from 13 residues. Germline V gene sequence: CDR1 LGHNT, CDR2 FRNRAP. Trimming removed 3 bases at V and 6 bases at J, with 12 bases between. CDR3 DNA sequence: TGTGCTAGTGGTTTTTTAGGTTCGGGCGAGCAGTACTTC. Its protein product is CASGFLGSGEQYF.

This chain joins TRBV5-4 and TRBJ2-7; 7 bases match TRBD1. The CDR3 spans 15 residues. In germline, CDR1 is SGHNT, CDR2 YYREEE (reference sequence). J lost 0 bases, V lost 0 bases, and 3 bases had no gene match. CDR3 region: CASSLADRASYEQYF. DNA of the CDR3: TGTGCCAGCAGCTTGGCCGACAGGGCCTCCTACGAGCAGTACTTC.

The V gene is TRBV4-1, the J gene TRBJ2-1; D ambiguous. V was pared by 1 base and J by 13 bases, with 14 bases between. Per germline, CDR1 MGHRA and CDR2 YSYEKL. CDR3 length equals 13 residues. CDR3 coding DNA: TGCGCCAGCAGCCAAGGGCCTTATCGTAACCAGTTCTTC. Protein product: CASSQGPYRNQFF.

The chain uses TRBV5-4 and TRBJ2-7; 7 bases agree with TRBD1. This CDR3 comprises 13 residues. CDR1 SGHNT and CDR2 YYREEE come from the germline V gene (reference sequence). The trim removed 3 bases at V and 1 base at J, leaving 1 base unmatched. CDR3 region: CASSWDSSYEQYF. The CDR3 DNA is TGTGCCAGCAGCTGGGACAGTTCCTACGAGCAGTACTTC.

The CDR3 nucleotides are TGTGCCAGCTCACCTTTCGGACTAGCGGGAGATCACAATGAGCAGTTCTTC. This gives the protein CASSPFGLAGDHNEQFF. The chain carries TRBV18 and TRBJ2-1; 13 positions agree with TRBD2. V gave up 3 bases and J gave up 5 bases; unmatched junction bases: 7. The CDR3 sequence is 17 residues long. From germline, CDR1 is KGHSH and CDR2 LQKENI. Drawing the rest from reference TRBV18 and TRBJ2-1, the complete variable domain is NAGVMQNPRHLVRRRGQEARLRCSPMKGHSHVYWYRQLPEEGLKFMVYLQKENIIDESGMPKERFSAEFPKEGPSILRIQQVVRGDSAAYFCASSPFGLAGDHNEQFFGPGTRLTVL.

This rearrangement joins TRBV7-9 to TRBJ2-7; 8 positions match TRBD2. Germline CDR1 reads SEHNR; CDR2 reads FQNEAQ (reference sequence). The V gene end was trimmed by 7 bases and the J gene end by 0 bases; junction bases not matched to a gene: 5. The CDR3 sequence is 14 residues long. The CDR3 nucleotides read TGTGCCAGCAAAGTAGCGGGGAGCTCCTACGAGCAGTACTTC. It encodes CASKVAGSSYEQYF.

The chain joins TRBV14 to TRBJ1-2; possible D gene TRBD1, 5 bases. The germline V gene encodes CDR1 SGHDN and CDR2 FVKESK. CDR3 size: 14 residues. V was cut by 1 base and J by 4 bases, with 10 bases left in between. CDR3 in amino acids: CASSQVGGSYGYTF. CDR3 coding DNA: TGTGCCAGCAGCCAAGTGGGGGGAAGCTATGGCTACACCTTC.

The CDR3 DNA reads TGTGCCAGCAGCTTAGCGCGGGCCATTTACAATGAGCAGTTCTTC. It is translated as CASSLARAIYNEQFF. The chain links TRBV7-9 to TRBJ2-1, with D perhaps matching TRBD2 (5 bases). Trimming took off 0 bases at V and 4 bases at J, with 10 bases between the two ends. In germline, CDR1 is SEHNR, CDR2 FQNEAQ (reference sequence). There are 15 residues in the CDR3.

This chain links TRBV10-3 with TRBJ1-2; 7 bases match TRBD1. Trimming at V came to 5 bases and at J to 0 bases, leaving 6 bases not matched to a gene. Germline V gene sequence: CDR1 ENHRY, CDR2 SYGVKD. CDR3 length equals 15 residues. CDR3 protein: CAISPGQAANYGYTF. The CDR3 DNA reads TGTGCCATCAGTCCCGGACAGGCTGCTAACTATGGCTACACCTTC.

V is TRBV7-9 and J is TRBJ2-7; 7 bases are shared with TRBD1. CDR3 length equals 15 residues. V shed 0 bases and J 5 bases; nucleotides not matched to a gene: 7. CDR1 is SEHNR and CDR2 is FQNEAQ in the germline V gene (reference sequence). The CDR3 DNA reads TGTGCCAGCAGCTTAGCAAGGGACAGAGAGAACGAGCAGTACTTC. Amino acid sequence: CASSLARDRENEQYF.

The J gene is TRBJ2-5, the V gene TRBV7-6; 15 positions match TRBD2. In germline, CDR1 is SGHVS, CDR2 FNYEAQ. CDR3 size: 16 residues. The J segment lost 4 bases and the V segment lost 5 bases, leaving 5 bases of the junction unmatched. CDR3 sequence reads: CASSRTSGGAGETQYF. CDR3 bases: TGTGCCAGCAGCCGGACTAGCGGGGGGGCCGGAGAGACCCAGTACTTC.

CDR3 sequence (DNA): TGTGCCATCAGTGAGTTAAAGGACAGGGGGTATGAGCAGTACTTC. Its protein product is CAISELKDRGYEQYF. The genes are TRBV10-3 and TRBJ2-7; 10 nucleotides match TRBD1. Germline CDR1 reads ENHRY; CDR2 reads SYGVKD. The CDR3 has 15 amino acids. Germline trimming cut 1 base from V and 7 bases from J; bases unmatched to any gene: 7.

The chain's CDR3 is CASSLNRIYEQYF. CDR3 DNA: TGTGCCAGCAGCTTGAACAGGATCTACGAGCAGTACTTC. V usage is TRBV5-4 and J usage is TRBJ2-7; TRBD1 might be the D (5 bases). Germline V gene sequence: CDR1 SGHNT, CDR2 YYREEE (reference sequence). The V gene lost 1 base and the J gene lost 3 bases, with 8 bases spanning the gap. The CDR3 contains 13 residues.

This chain connects TRBV6-1 to TRBJ1-6; D might be TRBD1 (6 bases). CDR3 length: 17 amino acids. V lost 3 bases to trimming and J lost 0 bases, with 12 bases between them. The germline V gene has CDR1 MNHNS and CDR2 SASEGT. The CDR3 nucleotides are TGTGCCAGCAGTGAGGCTACAGGGCACTCCTATAATTCACCCCTCCACTTT. Protein product: CASSEATGHSYNSPLHF.